A selection of T cell receptor beta chains follows, all from one sample in a study of CD8+CD57+ T cells in acquired aplastic anemia. TCRdb re-called the reads with MiXCR, one entry per CDR3 protein. This sample has approximately 150,000 distinct CDR3 sequences, with roughly half found just once. Sequenced: sorted CD4+, CD8+, or CD8+CD57+ T cells (not recorded which) from PBMCs. These receptors were obtained from a human donor with aplastic anemia. Both conserved end residues are part of each CDR3. The D gene is left open where the match is weak. Some rows have no size entry. The others give once, few or many, or a class for an expanded clone.

CDR3 protein	CDR3 DNA	clone size	D gene	V gene	J gene
CASSLAPPEHSYEQYF	TGTGCCAGCAGCTTAGCGCCTCCAGAACACTCCTACGAGCAGTACTTC	-	-	TRBV11-1	TRBJ2-7
CASSQVGGLGYNEQFF	TGTGCCAGCAGCCAAGTGGGGGGGTTGGGGTACAATGAGCAGTTCTTC	few	TRBD2	TRBV3-1	TRBJ2-1
CASSERTGDGYTF	TGTGCCAGTAGTGAACGGACAGGAGATGGCTACACCTTC	many	TRBD1	TRBV19	TRBJ1-2
CASSESGRNTEAFF	TGTGCCAGCAGTGAATCGGGACGGAACACTGAAGCTTTCTTT	few	-	TRBV25-1	TRBJ1-1
CASSIAGEETQYF	TGTGCCAGTAGTATCGCGGGGGAAGAGACCCAGTACTTC	-	TRBD2	TRBV7-2	TRBJ2-5
CASSLGFTINSPLHF	TGTGCCAGCAGTTTAGGGTTTACCATTAATTCACCCCTCCACTTT	-	-	TRBV2	TRBJ1-6
CASSQVSRGLVF	TGTGCCAGCAGCCAAGTTAGCAGAGGTCTCGTATTT	many	-	TRBV3-1	TRBJ1-4
CSARRDTTYEQYF	TGCAGTGCTAGGAGGGACACTACCTACGAGCAGTACTTC	-	-	TRBV20-1	TRBJ2-7
CSARSGGSTNQPQHF	TGCAGTGCTCGAAGCGGTGGTTCTACCAATCAGCCCCAGCATTTT	many	-	TRBV20-1	TRBJ1-5
CSARDAGGNYGYTF	TGCAGTGCTAGAGATGCCGGGGGGAACTATGGCTACACCTTC	-	-	TRBV20-1	TRBJ1-2
CASSAQGSGNTIYF	TGCGCCAGCAGCGCACAGGGCTCTGGAAACACCATATATTTT	many	-	TRBV5-1	TRBJ1-3
CASRTDRNNYGYTF	TGTGCCAGCAGGACCGACAGGAATAATTATGGCTACACCTTC	many	-	TRBV12-3/TRBV12-4	TRBJ1-2
CATSPGQYGYTF	TGTGCCACCAGTCCGGGACAGTATGGCTACACCTTC	-	TRBD1	TRBV24-1	TRBJ1-2
CASSDPGQGFSSYEQYF	TGTGCCAGCAGTGATCCGGGACAGGGGTTCTCCTCCTACGAGCAGTACTTC	-	TRBD1	TRBV25-1	TRBJ2-7
CATSWTGGNEKLFF	TGTGCCACCAGCTGGACAGGCGGAAATGAAAAACTGTTTTTT	-	TRBD1	TRBV15	TRBJ1-4
CASSLAGVPTQETQYF	TGTGCCAGCAGCTTGGCAGGGGTGCCAACTCAAGAGACCCAGTACTTC	-	-	TRBV25-1	TRBJ2-5
CASSQDPGINEKLFF	TGTGCCAGCAGCCAAGACCCGGGGATTAATGAAAAACTGTTTTTT	-	-	TRBV3-1	TRBJ1-4
CASSVVGLAGSSQYF	TGTGCCAGCAGCGTAGTTGGGCTAGCGGGCTCCTCGCAGTATTTT	-	TRBD2	TRBV9	TRBJ2-3
CASSVSGNSPLHF	TGTGCCAGCAGCGTATCAGGGAATTCACCCCTCCACTTT	-	-	TRBV9	TRBJ1-6
CAISEVGGGNEQFF	TGTGCCATCAGTGAGGTGGGAGGTGGCAATGAGCAGTTCTTC	-	-	TRBV10-3	TRBJ2-1
CASSQEAATYEQYF	TGTGCCAGCAGCCAAGAGGCGGCAACCTACGAGCAGTACTTC	many	-	TRBV3-1	TRBJ2-7
CSALTGTGEGGYTF	TGCAGTGCCCTTACCGGGACAGGGGAAGGTGGCTACACCTTC	-	TRBD1	TRBV20-1	TRBJ1-2
CASSQDGPPRAVYNEQFF	TGCGCCAGCAGCCAAGATGGGCCCCCGAGGGCTGTGTACAATGAGCAGTTCTTC	many	-	TRBV4-1	TRBJ2-1
CASSNPGQNSPLHF	TGTGCCAGTAGTAACCCGGGACAGAATTCACCCCTCCACTTT	-	TRBD1	TRBV19	TRBJ1-6
CAWSPTNTGELFF	TGTGCCTGGAGCCCGACGAACACCGGGGAGCTGTTTTTT	many	-	TRBV30	TRBJ2-2
CSVDHGYYGYTF	TGCAGCGTTGATCACGGGTACTATGGCTACACCTTC	-	-	TRBV29-1	TRBJ1-2
CASGPGTRAETQYF	TGTGCCAGCGGACCCGGGACTCGGGCGGAGACCCAGTACTTC	few	-	TRBV2	TRBJ2-5
CSVVTANEKLFF	TGCAGCGTTGTGACTGCTAATGAAAAACTGTTTTTT	-	-	TRBV29-1	TRBJ1-4
CASSYTDIDYEQYF	TGTGCCAGCAGTTACACGGACATCGACTACGAGCAGTACTTC	many	-	TRBV6-5	TRBJ2-7
CASSPGQGSKNIQYF	TGTGCCAGCAGCCCGGGACAGGGCTCCAAAAACATTCAGTACTTC	-	TRBD1	TRBV2	TRBJ2-4
CASRNGQVSYEQYF	TGTGCCAGCAGGAACGGACAGGTATCCTACGAGCAGTACTTC	many	TRBD1	TRBV2	TRBJ2-7
CASSKYRSGNTEAFF	TGTGCCAGTAGTAAGTATCGGAGTGGGAACACTGAAGCTTTCTTT	-	-	TRBV19	TRBJ1-1
CASGIQSHYEQYF	TGTGCCAGTGGTATCCAAAGTCACTACGAGCAGTACTTC	-	-	TRBV19	TRBJ2-7
CASSYRGGQPQHF	TGTGCCAGCAGCTACAGGGGAGGTCAGCCCCAGCATTTT	-	TRBD1	TRBV27	TRBJ1-5
CASSHRRGVGNTIYF	TGTGCCAGCAGCCATCGGAGAGGGGTTGGAAACACCATATATTTT	many	-	TRBV11-3	TRBJ1-3
CASLRGRITYEQYF	TGTGCCTCTCTGCGGGGGAGGATTACTTACGAGCAGTACTTC	-	TRBD2	TRBV15	TRBJ2-7
CASSQDLAAATNEKLFF	TGCGCCAGCAGCCAAGATTTGGCGGCAGCAACTAATGAAAAACTGTTTTTT	-	-	TRBV4-3	TRBJ1-4
CAWSVHTDSPLHF	TGTGCCTGGAGTGTACATACAGACTCACCCCTCCACTTT	-	-	TRBV30	TRBJ1-6
CAIRGTPNEPQHF	TGTGCCATCAGGGGGACGCCGAATGAGCCCCAGCATTTT	-	-	TRBV10-3	TRBJ1-5
CAGSFFGTSTDTQYF	TGTGCCGGCAGCTTCTTCGGGACTAGCACAGATACGCAGTATTTT	-	-	TRBV7-9	TRBJ2-3
CASTAGTYYGYTF	TGTGCCAGTACGGCAGGGACTTACTATGGCTACACCTTC	-	-	TRBV19	TRBJ1-2
CASKRGQGLTNYGYTF	TGTGCCAGCAAACGGGGACAGGGACTAACTAACTATGGCTACACCTTC	-	TRBD1	TRBV6-1	TRBJ1-2
CASSSLSVMNTEAFF	TGTGCCAGCAGCTCCCTCAGCGTAATGAACACTGAAGCTTTCTTT	-	-	TRBV7-9	TRBJ1-1
CASSLGDGEQYF	TGTGCCAGCAGCTTGGGGGACGGCGAGCAGTACTTC	-	-	TRBV7-9	TRBJ2-7
CASSSPPGQFYEQYF	TGTGCCAGTAGTTCCCCCCCGGGACAGTTCTACGAGCAGTACTTC	-	TRBD1	TRBV19	TRBJ2-7
CASREQEMNTEAFF	TGCGCCAGCAGAGAACAGGAGATGAACACTGAAGCTTTCTTT	many	-	TRBV5-1	TRBJ1-1
CAWQVLGSLNSPLHF	TGTGCCTGGCAGGTTCTCGGCAGTCTAAATTCACCCCTCCACTTT	many	-	TRBV30	TRBJ1-6
CSVEQGRVNTEAFF	TGCAGCGTTGAACAGGGGAGGGTGAACACTGAAGCTTTCTTT	-	-	TRBV29-1	TRBJ1-1
CATSAHRTGSNTDTQYF	TGTGCCACCAGTGCCCATCGGACAGGGTCTAACACAGATACGCAGTATTTT	-	TRBD1	TRBV24-1	TRBJ2-3
CASSLRGAGNEQFF	TGTGCCAGCAGCTTAAGGGGGGCCGGGAATGAGCAGTTCTTC	-	-	TRBV7-6	TRBJ2-1
CASRPPTVNYGYTF	TGTGCCAGCAGACCTCCGACAGTTAACTATGGCTACACCTTC	many	-	TRBV12-3/TRBV12-4	TRBJ1-2
CASSPGRRETQYF	TGTGCCAGCAGCCCGGGACGGCGGGAGACCCAGTACTTC	-	-	TRBV7-6	TRBJ2-5
CASSLDMNTEAFF	TGTGCCAGCAGCTTAGATATGAACACTGAAGCTTTCTTT	many	-	TRBV7-9	TRBJ1-1
CASSPRTKGRQYF	TGTGCCAGCAGCCCCAGGACAAAGGGAAGGCAGTACTTC	-	-	TRBV7-2	TRBJ2-7
CSVTTGAVGGYTF	TGCAGCGTCACGACAGGGGCGGTCGGTGGCTACACCTTC	-	TRBD1	TRBV29-1	TRBJ1-2
CASSPSTGGSTEAFF	TGTGCCAGCAGTCCTTCGACAGGGGGGAGCACTGAAGCTTTCTTT	-	TRBD1	TRBV2	TRBJ1-1
CASSLRGLSTEAFF	TGTGCCAGCAGTTTACGAGGCCTAAGTACTGAAGCTTTCTTT	-	-	TRBV28	TRBJ1-1